The 27 T cell receptor beta chains below all came from one sample that was sequenced in a study of T cells expressing NK-cell markers. TCRdb processed the 5' RACE reads again and assigns one entry to each CDR3 protein, with no DNA. In total, the table holds about 8,000 distinct CDR3 sequences. The sample was blood T cells: a sorted CD56 or NKG2C T cell subset, CD4+ or CD8+ T cells, or bulk PBMC T cells (not recorded which). Receptors originate from a man between 18 and 35 years old in good health.

The V gene is TRBV5-1, the J gene TRBJ2-3. The CDR3 loop spans 12 amino acids. CDR1 and CDR2 (germline): SGHRS, YFSETQ. CDR3 protein: CASSPLGDTQYF.

V and J are TRBV2 and TRBJ1-4; TCRdb lists TRBD1, though no DNA is available to test this call. CDR1 is SNHLY, CDR2 FYNNEI, per germline. The length of the CDR3 is 11 residues. Here the CDR3 reads CASQGKIELFF.

This clonotype is classed as medium-sized by frequency. The V gene is TRBV20-1, the J gene TRBJ2-1; there is no DNA to check the TCRdb D call of TRBD1. Germline assignment: CDR1 DFQATT and CDR2 SNEGSKA (reference sequence). The CDR3 loop spans 13 amino acids. CDR3 amino acids: CSRDRDSYNEQFF.

The V call is TRBV6-2 or TRBV6-3, the J call TRBJ2-5; TCRdb calls TRBD2, which cannot be checked without DNA. The CDR3 is 16 amino acids. Germline CDR1 reads MNHEY; CDR2 reads SVGEGT. The CDR3 spells CASSYSRRVGQETQYF.

V usage is TRBV30 and J usage is TRBJ1-5. Germline V gene sequence: CDR1 GTSNPN, CDR2 SVGIG (reference sequence). CDR3 size: 13 residues. The CDR3 loop reads CAWSTDGNQPQHF.

The chain joins TRBV6-5 to TRBJ1-5; the TRBD1 assignment by TCRdb is unverifiable without DNA. CDR3 length: 15 amino acids. From germline, CDR1 is MNHEY and CDR2 SVGAGI. CDR3 residues: CASSYSPGGKQPQHF.

This clonotype ranks as medium-sized in terms of frequency. The chain combines TRBV19 with TRBJ1-1; TCRdb's D gene call, TRBD1, goes unchecked for lack of DNA. This CDR3 has 15 amino acids. The V gene's germline CDR1 is LNHDA and CDR2 SQIVND (reference sequence). This chain's CDR3 is CASRKGQGGNTEAFF.

CDR3 in amino acids: CASSLMKTEPRVF. The J gene is TRBJ2-1, the V gene TRBV27; checking the TCRdb D call of TRBD2 is not possible without DNA. The CDR3 runs 13 residues. Germline V gene sequence: CDR1 MNHEY, CDR2 SMNVEV (reference sequence).

V is TRBV4-3 and J is TRBJ1-2. CDR1 LGHNA and CDR2 YSLEER come from the germline V gene. The CDR3 has 14 residues. The CDR3 loop is CASSQADANYGYTF.

This chain uses TRBV27 with TRBJ1-6. The germline V gene encodes CDR1 MNHEY and CDR2 SMNVEV (reference sequence). The CDR3 sequence is 12 residues long. CDR3 amino acids: CASKAENSPLHF.

The genes are TRBV9 and TRBJ2-7; checking the TCRdb D call of TRBD1 is not possible without DNA. Looked up from germline, CDR1 is SGDLS and CDR2 is YYNGEE. There are 15 residues in the CDR3. This chain's CDR3 is CASSVGQGHLGEQYF.

V and J are TRBV5-6 and TRBJ2-5. The CDR3 totals 14 residues. Germline CDR1 reads SGHDT; CDR2 reads YYEEEE. The CDR3 loop reads CASSLYHSRETQYF.

The rearrangement uses TRBV6-1 and TRBJ1-2; TCRdb's D call, TRBD1, is unchecked because there is no DNA. The germline V gene has CDR1 MNHNS and CDR2 SASEGT. The CDR3 covers 13 residues. This CDR3 reads CASISPQTYGYTF.

The chain links TRBV27 to TRBJ2-1; no DNA is available, so the TRBD1 call from TCRdb remains unchecked. Per the germline V gene, CDR1 is MNHEY and CDR2 is SMNVEV (reference sequence). The CDR3 has 12 residues. The CDR3 loop is CASRTGDNEQFF.

The J gene is TRBJ1-4, the V gene TRBV4-1; absent DNA, TCRdb's TRBD1 call cannot be checked. The germline gives CDR1 MGHRA, CDR2 YSYEKL. This CDR3 spans 15 amino acids. CDR3 sequence: CASSQGDRDNEKLFF.

By frequency, this clonotype is medium-sized. The genes are TRBV7-9 and TRBJ2-1; TCRdb gives TRBD1 as the D gene, but with no DNA this cannot be confirmed. This CDR3 spans 14 amino acids. Germline CDR1 SEHNR, CDR2 FQNEAQ (reference sequence). CDR3 region: CAFRVWQRGNEQFF.

The chain is built from TRBV7-2 and TRBJ2-7; TCRdb's D gene call, TRBD1, goes unchecked for lack of DNA. The germline V gene has CDR1 SGHTA and CDR2 FQGNSA. The CDR3 is 14 amino acids. CDR3 residues: CASSGGVPSYEQYF.

V gene TRBV10-2 combines with J gene TRBJ2-1; the TCRdb call, TRBD1, lacks DNA for checking. This CDR3 is built from 16 residues. The germline V gene has CDR1 WSHSY and CDR2 SAAADI. Here the CDR3 reads CASFQGAISSYNEQFF.

This clonotype registers medium-sized (0.01 to 0.1%) by frequency. This chain links TRBV7-9 with TRBJ1-1; the TCRdb call, TRBD1, lacks DNA for checking. The CDR3 covers 13 residues. The V gene's germline CDR1 is SEHNR and CDR2 FQNEAQ (reference sequence). The CDR3 spells CASSTLARDEAFF.

Considering frequency, this clonotype is medium-sized. The chain links TRBV21-1 to TRBJ1-4; the D gene TCRdb calls, TRBD1, cannot be checked with no DNA. TRBV21-1 is annotated as a pseudogene. The CDR3 totals 19 residues. CDR3 sequence: CASSKESVGVGTVNEKLFF.

The CDR3 spells CASSLDRTYNEQFF. The V gene is TRBV11-3, the J gene TRBJ2-1; the TRBD2 assignment by TCRdb is unverifiable without DNA. The CDR3 has 14 residues. Looked up from germline, CDR1 is SGHNT and CDR2 is YENEEA.

This chain uses TRBV7-2 with TRBJ2-7; checking the TCRdb D call of TRBD2 is not possible without DNA. The CDR3 sequence is 15 residues long. Germline CDR1 is SGHTA and CDR2 is FQGNSA. CDR3: CASSLGLGPSYEQYF.

The rearrangement links TRBV7-2 to TRBJ2-5; TCRdb designates TRBD2, a call that cannot be tested without DNA. This CDR3 region has 17 residues. Germline V CDR1 and CDR2: SGHTA, FQGNSA. CDR3 region: CASSPGWTREGEETQYF. The entire variable domain, with the rest obtained from reference TRBV7-2 and TRBJ2-5, is as follows: GAGVSQSPSNKVTEKGKDVELRCDPISGHTALYWYRQSLGQGLEFLIYFQGNSAPDKSGLPSDRFSAERTGGSVSTLTIQRTQQEDSAVYLCASSPGWTREGEETQYFGPGTRLLVL.

This clonotype is medium-sized by frequency. V usage is TRBV5-1 and J usage is TRBJ1-2; TCRdb gives TRBD1 as the D gene, but with no DNA this cannot be confirmed. The germline CDR1 and CDR2 sequences are SGHRS and YFSETQ. The CDR3 loop spans 15 amino acids. CDR3: CASSKPGQDLYGYTF.

This clonotype is called medium-sized based on its frequency. The chain has TRBV5-5 and TRBJ2-7; TCRdb names TRBD2, which stays unverified in the absence of DNA. CDR3 size: 15 residues. Germline V gene lookup returns CDR1 SGHKS and CDR2 YYEKEE (reference sequence). The CDR3 here is CASSLGPTSNYEQYF.

The gene calls are TRBV19 and TRBJ2-1; checking the TCRdb D call of TRBD1 is not possible without DNA. The CDR3 consists of 15 residues. CDR1 and CDR2 from the germline V gene are LNHDA and SQIVND (reference sequence). The CDR3 loop reads CASSILGGADNEQFF. Filled out from reference TRBV19 and TRBJ2-1, the complete variable domain reads DGGITQSPKYLFRKEGQNVTLSCEQNLNHDAMYWYRQDPGQGLRLIYYSQIVNDFQKGDIAEGYSVSREKKESFPLTVTSAQKNPTAFYLCASSILGGADNEQFFGPGTRLTVL.

The chain employs TRBV4-1 and TRBJ1-1; TCRdb reports TRBD1, a call that lacks DNA to check it against. Germline CDR1 MGHRA, CDR2 YSYEKL. The CDR3 is 15 residues long. The CDR3 sequence is CASSQDRGMNTEAFF.